This T cell receptor (beta chain) was identified during a study of metastatic and nonmetastatic thyroid tumors. Study as a whole: It was across blood and tumor or nodule tissue from malignant and benign thyroid patients that repertoires were compared.

Among the patients, none had received any treatment before thyroid surgery. TCRdb called clones again from the PCR reads with MiXCR. The repertoire has tens of thousands of clones, roughly 13% of them found once; the top ten carry around 11%. This clone was observed at least ten times. Its target is unknown. This CDR3 is built from 16 residues. The V gene end was trimmed by 0 bases and the J gene end by 2 bases; junction bases not matched to a gene: 3. Per the germline V gene, CDR1 is WSHSY and CDR2 is SAAADI. Study-level points and caveats: Reported TCR beta diversity, measured in blood and tumor, was significantly higher for malignant thyroid tumors than for benign nodules.

The sample was blood. This sequence originates from a female donor with papillary thyroid cancer or a benign thyroid nodule (not recorded which). Some clones in this sample may be carry-over from other donors' samples. The chain uses TRBV10-2 and TRBJ2-1; 8 bases align to TRBD1. The CDR3 DNA reads as TGCGCCAGCAGTGAGTCTTGGGACAGGACCTACAATGAGCAGTTCTTC. Its translation: CASSESWDRTYNEQFF.